The rows below give T cell receptor beta chains drawn from one sample of a study of post-analysis software for immune sequencing data. TCRdb fed the PCR reads into MiXCR, producing one record per CDR3 protein. The data show hundreds of thousands of distinct CDR3 sequences, roughly 46% seen once. Sequencing was done on a sample of blood. Every receptor here comes from a girl under 18 with multiple sclerosis. Each CDR3 is given with its conserved first and last residue. A D gene is named only where the DNA matches it firmly. Clone size is stated in some rows and not others, as once, few, many or a class when expanded.

j_call: TRBJ2-1
clone_size: once
v_call: TRBV20-1
d_call: .
cdr3_nt: TGCAGTGCTAGAGATCCGGCTAGCAGGAGCGGTGAGCAGTTCTTC
cdr3_aa: CSARDPASRSGEQFF

j_call: TRBJ1-5
clone_size: .
v_call: TRBV24-1
d_call: .
cdr3_nt: TGTGCCACCAGTGATCGCGGAGTAGGGAATAGCAATCAGCCCCAGCATTTT
cdr3_aa: CATSDRGVGNSNQPQHF

j_call: TRBJ1-1
clone_size: once
v_call: TRBV29-1
d_call: TRBD1
cdr3_nt: TGCAGCGTTGCCGTCCCCCGGGACAGGGCGACTTTCTTT
cdr3_aa: CSVAVPRDRATFF

j_call: TRBJ2-7
clone_size: .
v_call: TRBV7-8
d_call: TRBD2
cdr3_nt: TGTGCCGGCAGCTTAGCGGGAGCGGGAGATTTGTACTTC
cdr3_aa: CAGSLAGAGDLYF

j_call: TRBJ2-1
clone_size: few
v_call: TRBV6-5
d_call: TRBD2
cdr3_nt: TGTGCCAGCAAACTAGCGGGGGGCTACAATGAGCAGTTCTTC
cdr3_aa: CASKLAGGYNEQFF

j_call: TRBJ1-2
clone_size: .
v_call: TRBV29-1
d_call: .
cdr3_nt: TGCAGCGCCCTGTCCCCGGGACACCAACCCGGTCACTATGGCTACACCTTC
cdr3_aa: CSALSPGHQPGHYGYTF

j_call: TRBJ2-3
clone_size: .
v_call: TRBV12-3/TRBV12-4
d_call: .
cdr3_nt: TGTGCCAGCAGATACAGGAGCCGAGATACGCAGTATTTT
cdr3_aa: CASRYRSRDTQYF

j_call: TRBJ2-3
clone_size: .
v_call: TRBV6-4
d_call: .
cdr3_nt: TGTGCCAGCAGTGAGTGGGACGGGAGTCGCCCAGATACGCAGTATTTT
cdr3_aa: CASSEWDGSRPDTQYF

j_call: TRBJ2-5
clone_size: .
v_call: TRBV7-9
d_call: .
cdr3_nt: TGTGCCAGCGAGGGTGCGCAAGGGACCCAGTACTTC
cdr3_aa: CASEGAQGTQYF

j_call: TRBJ2-6
clone_size: few
v_call: TRBV5-1
d_call: .
cdr3_nt: TGCGCCAGCAGCTTAGGGACTGGGGCCAACGTCCTGACTTTC
cdr3_aa: CASSLGTGANVLTF